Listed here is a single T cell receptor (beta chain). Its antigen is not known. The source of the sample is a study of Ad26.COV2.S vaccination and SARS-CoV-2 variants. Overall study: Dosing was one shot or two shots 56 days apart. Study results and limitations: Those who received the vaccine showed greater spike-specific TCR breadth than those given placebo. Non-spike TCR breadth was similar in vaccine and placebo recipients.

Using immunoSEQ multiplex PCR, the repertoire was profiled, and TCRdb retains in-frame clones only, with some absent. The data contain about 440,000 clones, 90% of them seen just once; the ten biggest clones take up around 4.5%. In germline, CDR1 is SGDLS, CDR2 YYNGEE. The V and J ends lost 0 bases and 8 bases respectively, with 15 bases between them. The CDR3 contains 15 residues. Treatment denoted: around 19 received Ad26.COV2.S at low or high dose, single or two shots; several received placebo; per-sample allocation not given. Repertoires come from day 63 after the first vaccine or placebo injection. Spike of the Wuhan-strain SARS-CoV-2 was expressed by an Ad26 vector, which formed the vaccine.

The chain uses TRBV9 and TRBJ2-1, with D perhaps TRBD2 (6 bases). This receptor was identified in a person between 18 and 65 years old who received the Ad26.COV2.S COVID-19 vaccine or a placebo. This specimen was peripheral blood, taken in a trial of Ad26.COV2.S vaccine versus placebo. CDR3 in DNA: TGTGCCAGCAGCGTAGTAATAGCGGTTGTGTATGAGCAGTTCTTC. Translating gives CASSVVIAVVYEQFF.